This T cell receptor beta chain comes out of a study of T cells in Graves' hyperthyroidism and ophthalmopathy (dated by TCRdb to about 2019). For the wider study: Peripheral blood samples were taken at initial diagnosis, before any treatment was given. Following sampling, methimazole starting at 30 mg daily was given to hyperthyroidism patients, and high-dose intravenous methylprednisolone was given to ophthalmopathy patients. The paper reports TCR Vbeta CDR3 sequencing of roughly 140 peripheral blood samples: under 45 ophthalmopathy, fewer than 85 hyperthyroidism and around 17 progressor patients. An independent validation cohort of some 18 hyperthyroidism patients and more than 15 patients who later progressed to ophthalmopathy tested prospective prediction of ophthalmopathy. To identify distinguishing TCR V-J signatures, a discovery cohort of 90 to 100 patients was used, comprising approximately 40 with Graves' ophthalmopathy and 55 to 65 with stable Graves' hyperthyroidism. The study also compared thyroid tissue and blood T-cell repertoires from a handful of Graves' hyperthyroidism patients. The approximately 100 discovery patients were randomly split 7:3 into training and test sets. What the research found in general, with its limitations: Ophthalmopathy was separated from stable hyperthyroidism by a 13 V-J signature model, with roughly 88% sensitivity and roughly 84% specificity obtained in cross-validation and 80%/75% obtained in testing. Most expanded thyroid clonotypes (frequency above 0.001) were also detected in blood, a finding suggesting that blood repertoires may reflect thyroid immune responses. In validation, progression to ophthalmopathy was predicted by the model with 70.59% sensitivity and roughly 72% specificity, a median of around 6.5 months before onset. Sample size was not statistically predetermined, and investigators were not blinded to group allocation.

Amplification of TCR beta CDR3 regions was carried out from RNA transcripts. For the first round of RT-PCR on the TCR CDR3, the HTBI primer set was used together with the Qiagen OneStep RT-PCR kit. A second multiplex PCR round built the libraries, followed by size selection and purification. Sequencing of the libraries was done on an Illumina HiSeq2000 using paired-end 100 bp reads. The original pipeline was this. SOAPnuke was used to process the raw data, with reads discarded if the reads contained adapters or uncalled bases, had a mean Phred below 15, or lacked an exact constant-primer or identifier match. COPE v1.2.5 was used to merge high-quality paired reads, and clonotypes were defined as unique nucleotide sequences. Clonotypes were aligned to IMGT TRBV, TRBD and TRBJ reference segments using MiTCR v1.1. The analysis was restricted to V-J combinations with a frequency above 0.0001, which together covered 99.2% of the repertoires. The TCS score was defined as F50 (clonal expansion) divided by E x V (chaos), with BLOSUM62-based TCRdist calculated between CDR3 peptides within each V-J. Welch's t-statistics and random forest reduced several hundred V-J features to roughly 13, which were used in a naive Bayes classifier (R e1071). The public sequencing data were trimmed at Q25 with fastp and processed into clonotypes with MiXCR by TCRdb, which kept only in-frame beta chains. When rows share a CDR3 protein, they turn into one entry using the most common DNA and genes. TCRdb, not the authors, supplied the V and J calls. For this sample the table gives roughly 700,000 distinct CDR3 sequences, of which roughly 15% were detected only once. The ten largest clones take up roughly a tenth of the sample.

Stable Graves' hyperthyroidism was defined as the absence of progression to ophthalmopathy over 18 months of follow-up. The hyperthyroidism patients were between 18 and 65 years old and newly diagnosed, with a disease duration of less than 2 months. The study excluded patients with uncontrolled infections, other autoimmune diseases, pregnancy or lactation. Diagnoses were based on clinical symptoms, serum thyroxine and TRAb, thyroid ultrasound and orbital computed tomography. PBMCs were separated from over 9 ml of fresh peripheral blood using Ficoll-Paque density gradient centrifugation. Total RNA was extracted with Trizol reagent, and quality was checked on an Agilent 2100 Bioanalyzer. CDR1 SQVTM and CDR2 ANQGSEA were looked up in the germline V gene. Ends trimmed: V by 3 bases, J by 4 bases; bases unmatched to a gene: 4. From the cysteine up to the phenylalanine, the CDR3 has a length of 13 residues. Just the 39-base CDR3 DNA is kept, in frame starting at base 1.

Concerning this clonotype itself: Its antigen is unknown. No base-level quality is on record; no much larger clone is a single base apart.

Rearrangement joined TRBV29-1 to TRBJ2-5; 8 nucleotides in the junction match TRBD2. The specimen sequenced was blood. The TCR was taken from a woman aged 18-29 years with Graves' hyperthyroidism. This receptor carries the CDR3 CSVEREVLETQYF. DNA sequence: TGCAGCGTTGAGCGGGAGGTGTTAGAGACCCAGTACTTC.